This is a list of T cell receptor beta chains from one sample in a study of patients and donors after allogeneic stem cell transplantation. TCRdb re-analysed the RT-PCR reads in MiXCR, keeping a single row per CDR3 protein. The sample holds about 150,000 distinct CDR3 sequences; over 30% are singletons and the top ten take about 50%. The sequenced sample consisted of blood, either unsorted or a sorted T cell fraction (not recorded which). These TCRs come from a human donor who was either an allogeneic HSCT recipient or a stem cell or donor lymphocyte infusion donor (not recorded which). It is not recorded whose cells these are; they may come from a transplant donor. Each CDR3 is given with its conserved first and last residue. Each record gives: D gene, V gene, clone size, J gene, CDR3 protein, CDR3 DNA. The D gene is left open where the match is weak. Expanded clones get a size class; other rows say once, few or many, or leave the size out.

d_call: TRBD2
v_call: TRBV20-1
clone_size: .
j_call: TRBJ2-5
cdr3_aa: CSAYTSGGQETQYF
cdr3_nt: TGCAGTGCTTATACTAGCGGGGGCCAAGAGACCCAGTACTTC

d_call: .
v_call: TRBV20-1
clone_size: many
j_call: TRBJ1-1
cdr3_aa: CSATHLDPYEAFF
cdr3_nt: TGCAGTGCTACTCACCTGGACCCGTATGAAGCTTTCTTT

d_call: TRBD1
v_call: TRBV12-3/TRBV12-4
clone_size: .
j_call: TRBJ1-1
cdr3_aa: CASNPAADRDKTEAFF
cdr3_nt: TGTGCCAGCAACCCGGCAGCGGACAGGGACAAAACTGAAGCTTTCTTT

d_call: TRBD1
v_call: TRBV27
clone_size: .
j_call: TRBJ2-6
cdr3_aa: CASSTTGVAGANVLTF
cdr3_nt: TGTGCCAGCAGCACGACAGGGGTAGCTGGGGCCAACGTCCTGACTTTC

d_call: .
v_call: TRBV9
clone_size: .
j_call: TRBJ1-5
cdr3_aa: CASSVDGYSNQPQHF
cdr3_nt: TGTGCCAGCAGCGTAGACGGATATAGCAATCAGCCCCAGCATTTT

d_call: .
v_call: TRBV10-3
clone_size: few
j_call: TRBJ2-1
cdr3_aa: CAISESNNEQFF
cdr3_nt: TGTGCCATCAGTGAAAGTAACAATGAGCAGTTCTTC

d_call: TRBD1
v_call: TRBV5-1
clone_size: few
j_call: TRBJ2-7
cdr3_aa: CASSLVRDRSYEQYF
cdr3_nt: TGCGCCAGCAGCTTGGTCCGGGACAGAAGCTACGAGCAGTACTTC

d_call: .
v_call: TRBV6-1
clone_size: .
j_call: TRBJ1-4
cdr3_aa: CASSSGTANFGEKLFF
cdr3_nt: TGTGCCAGCAGTTCCGGGACGGCTAATTTCGGGGAAAAACTGTTTTTT

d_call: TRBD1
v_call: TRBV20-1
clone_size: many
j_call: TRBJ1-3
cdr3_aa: CSARALRQGNGNTIYF
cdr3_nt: TGCAGTGCTAGAGCTTTAAGACAGGGGAATGGAAACACCATATATTTT

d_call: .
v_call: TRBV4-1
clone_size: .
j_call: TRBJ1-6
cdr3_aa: CASSLSEGYSPLHF
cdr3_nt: TGCGCCAGCAGCCTGTCGGAGGGGTATTCACCCCTCCACTTT

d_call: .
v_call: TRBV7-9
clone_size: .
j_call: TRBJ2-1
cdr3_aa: CASSPGGNEQFF
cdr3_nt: TGTGCCAGCAGCCCCGGAGGAAATGAGCAGTTCTTC

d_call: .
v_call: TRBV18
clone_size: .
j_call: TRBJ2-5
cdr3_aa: CASSGGGETQYF
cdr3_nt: TGTGCCAGCTCAGGGGGCGGTGAGACCCAGTACTTC

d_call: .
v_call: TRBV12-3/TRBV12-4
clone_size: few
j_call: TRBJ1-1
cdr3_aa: CASSRTSITNTEAFF
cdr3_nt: TGTGCCAGCAGCCGGACAAGTATCACGAACACTGAAGCTTTCTTT

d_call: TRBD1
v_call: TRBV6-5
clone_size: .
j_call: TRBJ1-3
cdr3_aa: CASSSGTEPGNTIYF
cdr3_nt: TGTGCCAGCAGTTCCGGGACAGAACCTGGAAACACCATATATTTT

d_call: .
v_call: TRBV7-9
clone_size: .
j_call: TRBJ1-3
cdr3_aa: CASSFDRDHSGNTIYF
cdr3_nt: TGTGCCAGCAGCTTTGACAGAGACCACTCTGGAAACACCATATATTTT

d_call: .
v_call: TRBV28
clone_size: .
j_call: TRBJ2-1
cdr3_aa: CASSLIGPPVEQFF
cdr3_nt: TGTGCCAGCAGTTTAATAGGCCCGCCCGTTGAGCAGTTCTTC

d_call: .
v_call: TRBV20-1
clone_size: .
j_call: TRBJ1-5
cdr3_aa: CSASDLGQRGQPQHF
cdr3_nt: TGCAGTGCTAGTGACCTAGGACAGCGGGGGCAGCCCCAGCATTTT

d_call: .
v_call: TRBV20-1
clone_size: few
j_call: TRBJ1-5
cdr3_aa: CSARDLGTPNQPQHF
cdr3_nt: TGCAGTGCTAGAGATTTGGGGACACCCAATCAGCCCCAGCATTTT

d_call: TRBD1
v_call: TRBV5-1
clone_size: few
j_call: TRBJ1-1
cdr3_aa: CASSFYRGTGEAFF
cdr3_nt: TGCGCCAGCAGCTTCTACAGGGGGACGGGTGAAGCTTTCTTT

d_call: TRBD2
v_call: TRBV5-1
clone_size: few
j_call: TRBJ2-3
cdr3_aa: CASSLEASGSDTQYF
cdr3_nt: TGCGCCAGCAGCTTGGAGGCTAGCGGATCAGATACGCAGTATTTT

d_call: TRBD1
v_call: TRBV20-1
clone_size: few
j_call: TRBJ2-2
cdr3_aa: CSAGEPGQAGELFF
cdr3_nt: TGCAGTGCTGGGGAACCGGGACAGGCCGGGGAGCTGTTTTTT

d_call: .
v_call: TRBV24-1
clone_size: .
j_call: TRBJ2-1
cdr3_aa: CATSGGSNYNEQFF
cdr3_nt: TGTGCCACAAGTGGGGGGAGTAACTACAATGAGCAGTTCTTC

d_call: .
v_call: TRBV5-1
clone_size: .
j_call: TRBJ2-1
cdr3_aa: CASNPQQGGNNEQFF
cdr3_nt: TGCGCCAGCAACCCCCAGCAGGGGGGTAACAATGAGCAGTTCTTC

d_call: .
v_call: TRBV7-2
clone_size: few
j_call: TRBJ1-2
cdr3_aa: CASSLGGPRGSYTF
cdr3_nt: TGTGCCAGCAGCTTAGGGGGGCCCCGTGGTAGCTACACCTTC

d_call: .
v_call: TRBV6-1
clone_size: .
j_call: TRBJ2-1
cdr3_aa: CASSGDRYNEQFF
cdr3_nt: TGTGCCAGCAGTGGCGACAGATACAATGAGCAGTTCTTC

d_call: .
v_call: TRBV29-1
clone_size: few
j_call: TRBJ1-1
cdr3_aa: CSVARALSPEAFF
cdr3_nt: TGCAGCGTCGCCAGGGCGCTGAGTCCTGAAGCTTTCTTT

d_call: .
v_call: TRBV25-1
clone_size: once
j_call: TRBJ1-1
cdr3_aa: CASSASAAGSTEAFF
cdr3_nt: TGTGCCAGCAGTGCTTCTGCGGCAGGGTCGACTGAAGCTTTCTTT

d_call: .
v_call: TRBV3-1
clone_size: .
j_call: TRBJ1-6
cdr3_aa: CASSQGDGTDPPLHF
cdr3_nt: TGTGCCAGCAGCCAAGGGGACGGAACGGATCCACCCCTCCACTTT

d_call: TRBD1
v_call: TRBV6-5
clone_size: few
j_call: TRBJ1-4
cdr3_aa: CASSYSGTGDEKLFF
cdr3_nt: TGTGCCAGCAGTTACTCCGGGACAGGGGACGAAAAACTGTTTTTT

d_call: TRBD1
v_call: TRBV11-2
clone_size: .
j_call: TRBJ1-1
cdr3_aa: CASSLAGGKCTEAFF
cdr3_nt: TGTGCCAGCAGCTTGGCAGGGGGGAAATGTACTGAAGCTTTCTTT

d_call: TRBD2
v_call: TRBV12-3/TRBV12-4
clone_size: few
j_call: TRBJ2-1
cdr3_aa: CASSPRGVTYNEQFF
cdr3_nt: TGTGCCAGCAGTCCCCGGGGGGTCACGTACAATGAGCAGTTCTTC

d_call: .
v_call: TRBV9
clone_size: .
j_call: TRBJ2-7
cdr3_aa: CASSVEPGRTYEQYF
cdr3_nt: TGTGCCAGCAGCGTAGAACCAGGGAGAACCTACGAGCAGTACTTC

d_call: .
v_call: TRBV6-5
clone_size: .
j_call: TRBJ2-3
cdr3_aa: CASSYSLSGADTDTQYF
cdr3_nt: TGTGCCAGCAGTTACTCGTTAAGTGGGGCAGACACAGATACGCAGTATTTT

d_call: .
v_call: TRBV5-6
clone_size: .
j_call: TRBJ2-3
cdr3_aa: CASSFGSGDTQYF
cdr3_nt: TGTGCCAGCAGCTTCGGCAGTGGCGATACGCAGTATTTT

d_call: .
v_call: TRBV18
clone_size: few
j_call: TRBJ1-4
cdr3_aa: CASSPLATNEKLFF
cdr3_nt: TGTGCCAGCTCACCACTTGCAACTAATGAAAAACTGTTTTTT

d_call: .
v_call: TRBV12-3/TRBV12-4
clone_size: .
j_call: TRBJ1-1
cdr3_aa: CASGFSTENTEAFF
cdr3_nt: TGTGCCAGCGGGTTTAGCACGGAAAACACTGAAGCTTTCTTT

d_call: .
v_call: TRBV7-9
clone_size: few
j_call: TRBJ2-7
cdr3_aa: CASSLAGHKGQYEQYF
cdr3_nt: TGTGCCAGCAGCTTGGCAGGGCATAAGGGTCAGTACGAGCAGTACTTC

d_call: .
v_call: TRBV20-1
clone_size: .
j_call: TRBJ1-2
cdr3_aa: CSARNGYTF
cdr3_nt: TGCAGTGCTAGAAATGGCTACACCTTC

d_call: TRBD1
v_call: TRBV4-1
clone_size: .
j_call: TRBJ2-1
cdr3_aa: CASSLDRVAYNEQFF
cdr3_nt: TGCGCCAGCAGTCTTGACAGGGTGGCCTACAATGAGCAGTTCTTC

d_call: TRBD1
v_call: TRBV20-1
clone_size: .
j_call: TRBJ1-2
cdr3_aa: CSAYTPRGRNLNYGYTF
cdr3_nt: TGCAGTGCGTACACGCCGAGGGGGCGAAACCTTAACTATGGCTACACCTTC